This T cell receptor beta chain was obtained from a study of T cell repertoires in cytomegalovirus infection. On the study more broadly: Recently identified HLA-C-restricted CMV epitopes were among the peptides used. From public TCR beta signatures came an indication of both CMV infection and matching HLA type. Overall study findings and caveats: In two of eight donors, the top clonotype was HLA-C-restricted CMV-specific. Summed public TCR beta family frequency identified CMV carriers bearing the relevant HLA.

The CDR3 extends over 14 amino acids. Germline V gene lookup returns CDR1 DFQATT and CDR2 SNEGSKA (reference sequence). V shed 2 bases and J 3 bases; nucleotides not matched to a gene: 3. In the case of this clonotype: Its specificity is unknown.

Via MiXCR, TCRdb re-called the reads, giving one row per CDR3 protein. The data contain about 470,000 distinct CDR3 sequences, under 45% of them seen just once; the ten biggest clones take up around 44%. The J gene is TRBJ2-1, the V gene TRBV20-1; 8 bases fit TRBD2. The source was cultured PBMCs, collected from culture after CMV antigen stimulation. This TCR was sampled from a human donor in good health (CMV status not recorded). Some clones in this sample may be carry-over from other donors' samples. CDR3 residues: CSARTSGFYNEQFF. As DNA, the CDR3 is TGCAGTGCTAGAACTAGCGGATTCTACAATGAGCAGTTCTTC.